This T cell receptor beta chain derives from a study of CDR3 diversity in severe acne. The germline V gene encodes CDR1 MNHNS and CDR2 SASEGT. This CDR3 is 14 amino acids long. V shed 3 bases and J shed 2 bases, with 9 bases lying between them. One entry per CDR3 protein results from TCRdb running MiXCR on the PCR reads. This table has about 97,000 distinct CDR3 sequences, 51% appearing once. This sequence was found in a male donor with acne. The chain is built from TRBV6-1 and TRBJ2-3; D might be TRBD1 (6 bases). Sequences were obtained from blood. The CDR3 spells CASSEYRVTDTQYF. The CDR3, as DNA: TGTGCCAGCAGTGAGTACAGGGTCACAGATACGCAGTATTTT.